This TCR beta chain was found in a study of cytomegalovirus exposure and HLA in healthy donors. Study conclusions and caveats: Rare TCR sequences dominated, though some public TCRs recurred in many donors. TCR beta sequences numbering fewer than 20,000 were associated with HLA alleles at 0.05 false discovery rate in a later analysis.

In the PCR, 60 Vbeta and 13 Jbeta primers were used. Assay: immunoSEQ multiplex PCR; the TCRdb copy retains only in-frame clones and omits some. This sample carries under 150,000 clones, roughly 79% of them seen once, and the ten largest clones take around 1.9%. To note about this clone: What it binds is not known.

V was clipped by 3 bases and J by 12 bases, with 17 bases between them. The length of the CDR3 is 13 residues. In germline, CDR1 is MDHEN, CDR2 SYDVKM. The TCR sequence derives from a woman aged 40 to 55 in good health and CMV-seronegative. What was sequenced was PBMCs. The chain is built from TRBV28 and TRBJ1-1; TRBD1 is a possible D gene (5 bases). CDR3 in amino acids: CASSLKGARLPFF. As DNA, the CDR3 is TGTGCCAGCAGTTTGAAAGGGGCGAGGTTGCCTTTCTTT.